One and the same sample provided the 18 T cell receptor beta chains below, sequenced in a study of beta chain features in type 1 diabetes. What was sequenced were expressed TCRB transcripts, since all of the isolated RNA had been reverse transcribed. Produced via immunoSEQ multiplex PCR; TCRdb's table is partial and in-frame only. This table has about 330,000 clones, 11% appearing once. The sample comprised naive CD4+ T cells from blood. These receptor sequences come from a young woman in good health.

This clone turned up a few times. V usage is TRBV4-2 and J usage is TRBJ1-2; D is possibly TRBD1 (5 bases). Germline CDR1 LGHNA, CDR2 YNFKEQ. The CDR3 contains 19 residues. V lost 3 bases and J 8 bases, leaving 31 bases between the germline ends. CDR3: CASSQDQRAGLRLSGGYTF. The DNA for the CDR3 is TGTGCCAGCAGCCAGGACCAGAGAGCAGGGTTGAGGTTGAGTGGCGGCTACACCTTC.

The chain carries TRBV23-1 and TRBJ2-7; 12 nucleotides line up with TRBD1. TRBV23-1 is an ORF, with its function uncertain. V gave up 4 bases and J gave up 5 bases; unmatched junction bases: 9. CDR3 length: 16 amino acids. The CDR3 DNA follows: TGCGCCAGCAGTCGCCTTTGGGACAGGGGGCGGCACGAGCAGTACTTC. This sequence encodes CASSRLWDRGRHEQYF.

The CDR3 here is CASSQDRVQGYNEQFF. The CDR3 bases are TGTGCCAGCAGCCAAGATAGGGTCCAGGGTTACAATGAGCAGTTCTTC. V gene TRBV4-2 combines with J gene TRBJ2-1, with a weak D call TRBD1 (5 bases). The germline CDR1 and CDR2 sequences are LGHNA and YNFKEQ. The CDR3 contains 16 residues. V was cut by 0 bases and J by 4 bases, with 13 bases left in between.

In this sample, this clone turned up a few times. The CDR3 sequence is CASSVTGQGLEETQYF. CDR3 in DNA: TGTGCCAGCAGTGTCACCGGACAGGGGTTGGAAGAGACCCAGTACTTC. The J gene is TRBJ2-5, the V gene TRBV25-1; TRBD1 matches at 9 bases. Germline values: CDR1 MGHDK, CDR2 SYGVNS. The CDR3 sequence is 16 residues long. Trimming cost V 4 bases and J 3 bases; bases outside gene matches: 9.

The chain joins TRBV10-3 to TRBJ1-1; 7 positions match TRBD1. The junction had 9 bases not matched to a gene; V was cut back by 10 bases and J by 1 base. CDR1 ENHRY and CDR2 SYGVKD come from the germline V gene. The CDR3 consists of 14 residues. CDR3 sequence (DNA): TGTGCCACGAATACAGGGGTCGGGAACACTGAAGCTTTCTTT. Its protein is CATNTGVGNTEAFF.

This clone occurred a few times. The CDR3 DNA reads as TGTGCCAGCAGACTAGCGGGAGCCGGGGCCAACGTCCTGACTTTC. Translating it yields CASRLAGAGANVLTF. V is TRBV27 and J is TRBJ2-6; 11 nucleotides match TRBD2. CDR1 is MNHEY and CDR2 is SMNVEV in the germline V gene (reference sequence). The CDR3 spans 15 residues. The trim removed 6 bases at V and 4 bases at J, leaving 2 bases unmatched.

In this sample, this clone turned up a few times. The V gene is TRBV14, the J gene TRBJ1-4, with TRBD1 as a possible D gene (6 bases). The CDR3 length is 14 residues. Germline loops: CDR1 SGHDN, CDR2 FVKESK. V was pared by 4 bases and J by 8 bases, with 14 bases between. The CDR3 DNA reads as TGTGCCAGCAGCCCGGTGGGGGCGAGAGAAAAACTGTTTTTT. It specifies CASSPVGAREKLFF.

The rearrangement joins TRBV19 to TRBJ1-1; 7 nucleotides line up with TRBD1. Trimming cost V 5 bases and J 4 bases; bases outside gene matches: 10. Per germline, CDR1 LNHDA and CDR2 SQIVND (reference sequence). The CDR3 contains 15 residues. This CDR3 is CASSARDSGGTEAFF. The DNA of the CDR3 is TGTGCCAGTAGTGCCCGGGACAGCGGAGGCACTGAAGCTTTCTTT. Together with reference TRBV19 and TRBJ1-1, the CDR3 gives the full variable domain: DGGITQSPKYLFRKEGQNVTLSCEQNLNHDAMYWYRQDPGQGLRLIYYSQIVNDFQKGDIAEGYSVSREKKESFPLTVTSAQKNPTAFYLCASSARDSGGTEAFFGQGTRLTVV.

This clone was seen a few times. The chain employs TRBV30 and TRBJ2-6, with 8 bases that match TRBD1. The CDR3 contains 17 residues. V lost 0 bases and J lost 3; bases outside the gene matches: 7. CDR1 is GTSNPN and CDR2 is SVGIG in the germline V gene (reference sequence). CDR3 amino acids: CAWSVHQGARGANVLTF. The CDR3 region has the DNA TGTGCCTGGAGTGTACATCAGGGGGCGCGTGGGGCCAACGTCCTGACTTTC.

The chain has TRBV28 and TRBJ2-1; TRBD1 aligns across 7 bases. CDR1 is MDHEN and CDR2 is SYDVKM in the germline V gene. The CDR3 length is 12 residues. This CDR3 reads CAVGQLYNEQFF. CDR3 bases: TGTGCTGTGGGACAGTTGTACAATGAGCAGTTCTTC.

Only a few counts were recorded for this clone. The chain recombines TRBV4-2 with TRBJ2-1; 8 bases are a match to TRBD2. The germline CDR1 and CDR2 sequences are LGHNA and YNFKEQ. The CDR3 runs 17 residues. The trim removed 0 bases at V and 7 bases at J, leaving 11 bases unmatched. CDR3 in DNA: TGTGCCAGCAGCCAAGATCAGCGGGAGCTTATTGTAAATGAGCAGTTCTTC. Its protein is CASSQDQRELIVNEQFF.

This clone showed up just a few times. The genes are TRBV6-1 and TRBJ2-7; weak D call: TRBD1 (5 bases). Germline V gene sequence: CDR1 MNHNS, CDR2 SASEGT. Trimming took 4 bases from V and 7 from J, leaving 11 bases between them. The CDR3 runs 12 residues. The CDR3 region has the DNA TGTGCCAGCAGTGCGCCAGGGTTGGAGCAGTACTTC. The encoded protein is CASSAPGLEQYF.

This clone showed up just a few times. CDR3 DNA sequence: TGTGCCAGCAGCCAAGTTTTAGTGGGAGATAAAACCTACGAGCAGTACTTC. Translating gives CASSQVLVGDKTYEQYF. The V gene is TRBV4-2, the J gene TRBJ2-7, with a tentative D call TRBD2 (5 bases). This CDR3 is built from 17 residues. Trimming removed 1 base from V and 2 bases from J, with 18 bases in between. Germline V lookup: CDR1 LGHNA, CDR2 YNFKEQ.

This clone was observed a handful of times. As DNA, the CDR3 is TGTGCCAGCAGTGACGGGTCGACGATTTCCTACGAGCAGTACTTC. This sequence encodes CASSDGSTISYEQYF. The chain links TRBV6-1 to TRBJ2-7; unclear D gene. The CDR3 has 15 residues. V lost 3 bases and J lost 1, with 13 bases in between. Germline CDR1 reads MNHNS; CDR2 reads SASEGT.

The chain combines TRBV7-9 with TRBJ2-7, with D possibly TRBD1 on 6 matching bases. The CDR3 length is 15 residues. Germline-derived CDR1 and CDR2 are SEHNR and FQNEAQ (reference sequence). Deletions cut 4 bases from V and 0 bases from J, with 13 bases between. This CDR3 reads CASSSGQLSSYEQYF. The CDR3, as DNA: TGTGCCAGCAGCTCCGGACAGTTAAGCTCCTACGAGCAGTACTTC.

The chain uses TRBV2 and TRBJ2-7; TRBD2 agrees at 11 bases. Germline values: CDR1 SNHLY, CDR2 FYNNEI. The CDR3 totals 16 residues. V shed 3 bases and J 2 bases; nucleotides not matched to a gene: 6. The CDR3 DNA reads TGTGCCAGCAGTGACCTAGCGGGAGGAGTGCCCTACGAGCAGTACTTC. Translation: CASSDLAGGVPYEQYF.

This clone was counted only a few times. V gene TRBV29-1 combines with J gene TRBJ1-1; tentatively, D is TRBD1 (5 bases). From germline, CDR1 is SQVTM and CDR2 ANQGSEA. The CDR3 runs 12 residues. Between the trimmed V and J ends, which lost 7 bases and 2 bases, there was a span of 11 bases. CDR3 sequence: CSGGHGNTEAFF. As DNA, the CDR3 is TGCAGCGGAGGACATGGCAACACTGAAGCTTTCTTT.

This clone occurred a few times. In DNA, the CDR3 is TGCGCCAGCTGGGGCAGGGGTTCTGGGGCCAACGTCCTGACTTTC. The encoded protein is CASWGRGSGANVLTF. This sequence joins TRBV5-1 and TRBJ2-6; maybe TRBD1 (6 bases). V was clipped by 7 bases and J by 1 base, with 12 bases between them. Per germline, CDR1 SGHRS and CDR2 YFSETQ. The CDR3 runs to 15 residues.